This TCR beta chain derives from a study of early T cells in non-severe SARS-CoV-2 infection. Study-wide context: Sequencing input comprised bulk RNA from unsorted whole blood; chain pairing was not available.

The study, taken as a whole, reports: CD4 and private specificities were missed by VDJdb matching, which favored anti-spike CD8 responses.

The length of the CDR3 is 11 residues. Trimming took 4 bases from V and 7 from J, leaving 8 bases between them. Per germline, CDR1 DFQATT and CDR2 SNEGSKA (reference sequence). This clonotype came up many times. Antigen: not known. TCRdb ran MiXCR on the 5' RACE reads and lists one entry per CDR3 protein. The data show tens of thousands of distinct CDR3 sequences, with under 4% seen just once and roughly 8% held by the top ten. The V gene is TRBV20-1, the J gene TRBJ2-4, with D maybe TRBD2 (5 bases). This receptor was identified in an adult who was a healthcare worker with PCR-confirmed SARS-CoV-2 infection or an uninfected control (not recorded which). The sequenced sample consisted of whole blood. CDR3: CSATRGNIQYF. The CDR3 DNA is TGCAGTGCTACCCGCGGGAACATTCAGTACTTC.